The sequence of this TCR beta chain was determined in a study of CD8+ T cells in alopecia areata. Study overall: Twice daily, treated patients received 5 to 10 mg of oral tofacitinib. The study's findings and limits: Tofacitinib produced a significant decrease in scalp clonality and in expanded CD8+ clones among the top 100. Researchers reported that TCR sharing among patients proved less clear than in mice, possibly HLA-linked. Clonality was higher in lesional than normal scalp, especially in alopecia totalis/universalis.

Reverse transcription of extracted RNA yielded cDNA, which provided the sequencing template. Using immunoSEQ multiplex PCR, the repertoire was profiled, and TCRdb retains in-frame clones only, with some absent. The table has 200,000 or so clones, roughly two fifths seen once. In the case of this clone: The target antigen is unknown.

CDR3 length: 13 amino acids. The germline gives CDR1 SQVTM, CDR2 ANQGSEA. Deletions cut 0 bases from V and 5 bases from J, with 11 bases between. Treatment meaning: oral pan-JAK inhibitor, 5-10 mg twice daily. The V gene is TRBV29-1, the J gene TRBJ2-7, with D perhaps given as TRBD1 or TRBD2 (5 bases each). The TCR originated in a human donor with alopecia areata. Material: CD4+ T cells sorted from blood, obtained between weeks 30 and 35, from a patient treated with tofacitinib. The DNA for the CDR3 is TGCAGCGTTGAAGATCCGGGGACGGACGAGCAGTACTTC. It encodes CSVEDPGTDEQYF.